Listed below are T cell receptor beta chains from one sample, sequenced in a study of blood T cell repertoires in COVID-19. Assay used: immunoSEQ multiplex PCR; TCRdb lists only in-frame clones, some missing. The profile shows approximately 74,000 clones, more than 85% of them singletons. The sequencing input was peripheral blood. All receptors come from a woman between 55 and 75 years old with active COVID-19. Each CDR3 is given with its conserved first and last residue. D genes are given only for firm matches. Clone size appears in some rows only: once, few, many, or a class for an expanded clone.

CDR3 length	V gene	D gene	clone size	J gene	CDR3 DNA	CDR3 protein
14	TRBV28	TRBD1	NA	TRBJ1-5	TGTGCCAGCAGCCTTCCCAGGGGGATGCAGCCCCAGCATTTT	CASSLPRGMQPQHF
17	TRBV10-2	TRBD2	NA	TRBJ2-7	TGCGCCAGCAGTGAGAGACTAGCGGGACCCAACGCCCACGAGCAGTACTTC	CASSERLAGPNAHEQYF
15	TRBV2	TRBD2	NA	TRBJ2-2	TGTGCCAGCATATCAGGCGGGAGCAACACCGGGGAGCTGTTTTTT	CASISGGSNTGELFF
14	TRBV7-8	TRBD1	NA	TRBJ2-5	TGTGCCAGCAGCGACAGGGTACCCCCTGGGACCCAGTACTTC	CASSDRVPPGTQYF
14	TRBV2	NA	NA	TRBJ2-3	TGTGCCAGCAGGAGAACTACTAGCACAGATACGCAGTATTTT	CASRRTTSTDTQYF
17	TRBV11-3	TRBD1	NA	TRBJ1-1	TGTGCCAGCATCTCAAACGGGACAGGGGCGCGGAACACTGAAGCTTTCTTT	CASISNGTGARNTEAFF
14	TRBV5-6	NA	NA	TRBJ2-7	TGTGCCAGCAGCTTAGGGGGTAGGTACTACGAGCAGTACTTC	CASSLGGRYYEQYF
15	TRBV5-1	TRBD2	NA	TRBJ2-1	TGCGCCAGCAGCTCCGGACTAGCGGGGTACAATGAGCAGTTCTTC	CASSSGLAGYNEQFF
15	TRBV7-9	TRBD2	NA	TRBJ2-7	TGTGCCAGCAGCCGCACGGGACTAGCGGGACACGAGCAGTACTTC	CASSRTGLAGHEQYF
13	TRBV5-1	NA	once	TRBJ2-1	TGCGCCAGCAAAGATCCAGGCAACAATGAGCAGTTCTTC	CASKDPGNNEQFF
15	TRBV3-1/TRBV3-2	NA	NA	TRBJ1-3	TGTGCCAGCAGCCAAGGGGCGAGCTCTGGAAACACCATATATTTT	CASSQGASSGNTIYF
15	TRBV7-6	NA	NA	TRBJ2-1	TGTGCCAGCAGCTTAGTCGCAGGGATGGGAAATGAGCAGTTCTTC	CASSLVAGMGNEQFF
14	TRBV5-1	NA	NA	TRBJ2-4	TGCGCCAGCAGCTTAGGCGGGGTCAAAAACATTCAGTACTTC	CASSLGGVKNIQYF
16	TRBV5-1	NA	NA	TRBJ2-1	TGCGCCAGCAGCCCCAGGCAGACGAGCTCCTACAATGAGCAGTTCTTC	CASSPRQTSSYNEQFF
16	TRBV7-9	NA	NA	TRBJ1-3	TGTGCCAGCAGCTTAGGGAAAACAGGGCCTGGAAACACCATATATTTT	CASSLGKTGPGNTIYF
12	TRBV6-5	NA	once	TRBJ1-1	TGTGCCAGCAGGGCAGTGAACACTGAAGCTTTCTTT	CASRAVNTEAFF
16	TRBV5-1	NA	NA	TRBJ1-4	TGCGCCAGCAGCTTGATACAGGGAGCAACTAATGAAAAACTGTTTTTT	CASSLIQGATNEKLFF
16	TRBV10-1	TRBD2	NA	TRBJ2-1	TGCGCCAGCAGTGGGCCGGGACTAGCGGGAGTCAATGAGCAGTTCTTC	CASSGPGLAGVNEQFF
16	TRBV5-1	NA	NA	TRBJ1-3	TGCGCCAGCAGTGAGGGGCCGACAGGTACTGGAAACACCATATATTTT	CASSEGPTGTGNTIYF
13	TRBV27	TRBD1	NA	TRBJ2-7	TGTGCCAGCAGGTTCGACAGGGGCCACGAGCAGTACTTC	CASRFDRGHEQYF
12	TRBV28	NA	once	TRBJ1-2	TGTGCCAGCAGTTTAACAGTCTATGGCTACACCTTC	CASSLTVYGYTF
15	TRBV6-5	TRBD1	once	TRBJ2-7	TGTGCCAGCAGCGCCAGGGACAGGGGACCGTACGAGCAGTACTTC	CASSARDRGPYEQYF
13	TRBV6-5	TRBD1	NA	TRBJ1-1	TGTGCCAGCAGGGGACAGATGAACACTGAAGCTTTCTTT	CASRGQMNTEAFF
17	TRBV5-6	TRBD2	NA	TRBJ2-1	TGTGCCAGCAGCTTATTGGGTGGGCGGGGGGCTTACAATGAGCAGTTCTTC	CASSLLGGRGAYNEQFF
19	TRBV28	TRBD2	once	TRBJ2-3	TGTGCCAGCAGTTTTTTCCTAGCGGGACTACGCGACTCCCGGGGTACGCAGTATTTT	CASSFFLAGLRDSRGTQYF
14	TRBV6-1	NA	NA	TRBJ1-2	TGTGCCAGCAGTGAAGCGAGGAAAAACTATGGCTACACCTTC	CASSEARKNYGYTF
16	TRBV6-5	TRBD2	once	TRBJ2-5	TGTGCCAGCAGTTCCTCAGGACTAGCGGGAGTGGAGACCCAGTACTTC	CASSSSGLAGVETQYF
14	TRBV28	TRBD1	few	TRBJ1-6	TGTGCCAGCAGTTCCGACAGGGGGCGGTCACCCCTCCACTTT	CASSSDRGRSPLHF
15	TRBV5-1	TRBD2	NA	TRBJ2-1	TGCGCCAGCAGGGCGGGGGATTCTAGCTACAATGAGCAGTTCTTC	CASRAGDSSYNEQFF
15	TRBV6-5	NA	NA	TRBJ2-1	TGTGCCAGCAGTTACTTAGGTCGGGGGAACAATGAGCAGTTCTTC	CASSYLGRGNNEQFF
15	TRBV19	NA	NA	TRBJ2-6	TGTGCCAGTAGCGTAATAGGAGGTAGGGCCAACGTCCTGACTTTC	CASSVIGGRANVLTF
14	TRBV6-5	TRBD2	NA	TRBJ2-7	TGTGCCAGCAGCACTGAGCGGGGGATTTACGAGCAGTACTTC	CASSTERGIYEQYF
15	TRBV24-1	TRBD2	NA	TRBJ2-4	TGTGCCACCAGTGACGTGGGAGGGGCTGAAAACATTCAGTACTTC	CATSDVGGAENIQYF
16	TRBV7-2	NA	NA	TRBJ2-4	TGTGCCAGCAGCTTAGCCCTCGGGGGTGGGGGAAACATTCAGTACTTC	CASSLALGGGGNIQYF
16	TRBV7-9	NA	NA	TRBJ1-2	TGTGCCAGCAGCCGGGGGGGCCCGACAGCTAACTATGGCTACACCTTC	CASSRGGPTANYGYTF
16	TRBV7-6	TRBD2	NA	TRBJ2-1	TGTGCCAGCAGCTCAACTAGCGGGAGCTCCTACAATGAGCAGTTCTTC	CASSSTSGSSYNEQFF
15	TRBV30	NA	NA	TRBJ1-5	TGTGCCTGGAGGAAAAAACAGTGGCGGGATCAGCCCCAGCATTTT	CAWRKKQWRDQPQHF
12	TRBV6-6	NA	once	TRBJ2-7	TGTGCCAGCAGAGACACAGGGTACGGGCAGTACTTC	CASRDTGYGQYF
16	TRBV19	TRBD2	NA	TRBJ2-5	TGTGCCAGTAGTATTAGTAGCGGGAGGGCCGTGGAGACCCAGTACTTC	CASSISSGRAVETQYF
12	TRBV28	NA	NA	TRBJ1-5	TGTGCCAGCAGTTCCCCTAATCAGCCCCAGCATTTT	CASSSPNQPQHF
13	TRBV5-1	NA	NA	TRBJ2-7	TGCGCCAGCAGCTTGCGGGGTCGAGAAGCGCAGTACTTC	CASSLRGREAQYF
16	TRBV7-8	NA	once	TRBJ2-1	TGTGCCAGCAGCTTTCTTGGGGGGGCCCAATACAATGAGCAGTTCTTC	CASSFLGGAQYNEQFF
13	TRBV11-2	NA	NA	TRBJ2-1	TGTGCCAGCAGCTGGGGGGGGCAGGGATCCCAGTTCTTC	CASSWGGQGSQFF
16	TRBV19	TRBD2	once	TRBJ2-1	TGTGCCAGTAGTAGGGAGACTAGCGCCTTCTACAATGAGCAGTTCTTC	CASSRETSAFYNEQFF
16	TRBV5-1	TRBD1	few	TRBJ1-6	TGCGCCAGCAGCTCCACCCCTGACAGGGTCGAGTCACCCCTCCACTTT	CASSSTPDRVESPLHF
13	TRBV19	NA	NA	TRBJ2-1	TGTGCCAGTCTAGGGGAGGATTTCAATGAGCAGTTCTTC	CASLGEDFNEQFF
16	TRBV19	TRBD2	NA	TRBJ2-1	TGTGCCCCCACGGGAGGGCCGCAAACCCCTGGGAATGAGCAGTTCTTC	CAPTGGPQTPGNEQFF
15	TRBV6-1	NA	NA	TRBJ1-5	TGTGCCAGCAGTGAGTCTCCGGACAAAAATCAGCCCCAGCATTTT	CASSESPDKNQPQHF
15	TRBV7-9	TRBD1	NA	TRBJ1-5	TGTGCCAGCAGCTCCGACAGGGAACGGGGTCAGCCCCAGCATTTT	CASSSDRERGQPQHF
14	TRBV15	TRBD1	NA	TRBJ1-3	TGTGCCACCAGCGGGACAGGTGCGGGAAACACCATATATTTT	CATSGTGAGNTIYF
13	TRBV9	NA	NA	TRBJ1-5	TGTGCCAGCAACAACGGGGGGTATCAGCCCCAGCATTTT	CASNNGGYQPQHF
16	TRBV7-2	NA	NA	TRBJ2-1	TGTGCCAGCAGCTTACGGGGGGAACAGGGATACAATGAGCAGTTCTTC	CASSLRGEQGYNEQFF
13	TRBV30	NA	NA	TRBJ2-5	TGTGCCTGGAGTGTGGGACATCAAGAGACCCAGTACTTC	CAWSVGHQETQYF
16	TRBV6-1	TRBD1	NA	TRBJ2-1	TGTGCCAGCAGTGAATTTCGGACTCACCAGGGGGATGAGCAGTTCTTC	CASSEFRTHQGDEQFF
14	TRBV30	NA	NA	TRBJ2-1	TGTGCCTGGAGTACTAGCAGATCCTACAATGAGCAGTTCTTC	CAWSTSRSYNEQFF
13	TRBV10-1	NA	NA	TRBJ2-7	TGCGCCAGCAGTGAGAACGGGATTTTGGAGCAGTACTTC	CASSENGILEQYF
13	TRBV7-6	NA	NA	TRBJ2-7	TGTGCCAGCAGCCCACTCCCGGGTACCGAGCAGTACTTC	CASSPLPGTEQYF
17	TRBV5-4	TRBD2	NA	TRBJ2-1	TGTGCCAGCAGCTCAACCGGGAGGGCCTACCGGGACCGGGATTTTTTCTTC	CASSSTGRAYRDRDFFF
14	TRBV27	TRBD1	NA	TRBJ2-7	TGTGCCAGCTCCGCACGGGACAGGAAAAACGAGCAGTACTTC	CASSARDRKNEQYF